The 8 T cell receptor beta chains in this list originate from one sample, sequenced in a study of blood T cell repertoires in COVID-19. Sequencing was performed with immunoSEQ multiplex PCR; in TCRdb, only in-frame clones are kept and a portion is missing. The table lists fewer than 400,000 clones, 83% of them singletons, with 2.5% to 3.5% in the top ten. Source material: peripheral blood. The receptors derive from a man younger than 40 with active or convalescent COVID-19.

The chain couples TRBV19 to TRBJ1-6; tentatively, D is TRBD1 (5 bases). Trimming left V 6 bases short and J 3 bases short, with 12 bases between. The CDR3 extends over 15 amino acids. Germline-derived CDR1 and CDR2 are LNHDA and SQIVND (reference sequence). In nucleotides, the CDR3 is TGTGCCAGTAGCCTCGGGGGTTTCTATAATTCACCCCTCCACTTT. Amino acid sequence: CASSLGGFYNSPLHF.

The chain recombines TRBV7-2 with TRBJ2-1; 7 nucleotides align to TRBD2. With 6 bases clipped from V and 3 bases from J, the junction kept 11 bases outside the gene matches. The CDR3 is 16 residues long. Germline V gene sequence: CDR1 SGHTA, CDR2 FQGNSA. CDR3 in DNA: TGTGCCAGCAGTCCGAGTAGTGCTAGCGGCTACAATGAGCAGTTCTTC. Encoded protein: CASSPSSASGYNEQFF.

In this sample, this clone turned up a few times. The V gene is TRBV4-2, the J gene TRBJ2-7, with D perhaps matching TRBD2 (6 bases). The germline V and J ends were trimmed by 0 bases and 3 bases, with 12 bases remaining between them. The CDR3 loop spans 15 amino acids. Germline loops: CDR1 LGHNA, CDR2 YNFKEQ. The CDR3 here is CASSQDSETSYEQYF. The CDR3 DNA reads as TGTGCCAGCAGCCAAGATAGCGAGACTAGCTACGAGCAGTACTTC.

The genes are TRBV6-5 and TRBJ2-7; 10 positions agree with TRBD2. The CDR3 has 15 residues. The ends lost 1 base at V and 4 bases at J; junction bases unmatched: 4. Germline V CDR1 and CDR2: MNHEY, SVGAGI. Here the CDR3 reads CASSYFSGRWYEQYF. The DNA of the CDR3 is TGTGCCAGCAGTTACTTTAGCGGGAGGTGGTACGAGCAGTACTTC.

The rearrangement uses TRBV5-4 and TRBJ2-7; 7 positions agree with TRBD2. V lost 2 bases to trimming and J lost 5 bases; unmatched junction nucleotides: 7. Germline loops: CDR1 SGHNT, CDR2 YYREEE (reference sequence). The CDR3 has 14 residues. CDR3 nucleotides: TGTGCCAGCAGCTTAATGACGGGAGGCCACGAGCAGTACTTC. Its translation: CASSLMTGGHEQYF.

This clone appeared once. The chain recombines TRBV9 with TRBJ1-2; 10 bases fit TRBD1. V was clipped by 0 bases and J by 2 bases; unmatched bases: 4. CDR1 SGDLS and CDR2 YYNGEE come from the germline V gene. The CDR3 runs 16 residues. CDR3 amino acids: CASSVVGQGTNYGYTF. The CDR3 coding sequence is TGTGCCAGCAGCGTAGTGGGACAGGGGACCAACTATGGCTACACCTTC. The full variable domain, completed using reference TRBV9 and TRBJ1-2, is DSGVTQTPKHLITATGQRVTLRCSPRSGDLSVYWYQQSLDQGLQFLIQYYNGEERAKGNILERFSAQQFPDLHSELNLSSLELGDSALYFCASSVVGQGTNYGYTFGSGTRLTVV.

This chain links TRBV7-9 with TRBJ2-7, with 7 bases identical to TRBD1. CDR1 SEHNR and CDR2 FQNEAQ come from the germline V gene (reference sequence). The CDR3 loop spans 15 amino acids. Trimming removed 0 bases from V and 3 bases from J; junction bases left unmatched: 5. The CDR3 region is CASSLAAGGFYEQYF. The CDR3 DNA is TGTGCCAGCAGCTTAGCGGCAGGGGGATTCTACGAGCAGTACTTC.

This clone was observed many times. The J gene is TRBJ2-1, the V gene TRBV19, with a possible D match to TRBD1 (5 bases). CDR1 is LNHDA and CDR2 is SQIVND in the germline V gene (reference sequence). There are 13 residues in the CDR3. V lost 5 bases and J 9 bases, leaving 14 bases between the germline ends. Written as DNA, the CDR3 is TGTGCCAGTAGTTCCCTGGACAACGGTGAGCAGTTCTTC. Its protein product is CASSSLDNGEQFF.